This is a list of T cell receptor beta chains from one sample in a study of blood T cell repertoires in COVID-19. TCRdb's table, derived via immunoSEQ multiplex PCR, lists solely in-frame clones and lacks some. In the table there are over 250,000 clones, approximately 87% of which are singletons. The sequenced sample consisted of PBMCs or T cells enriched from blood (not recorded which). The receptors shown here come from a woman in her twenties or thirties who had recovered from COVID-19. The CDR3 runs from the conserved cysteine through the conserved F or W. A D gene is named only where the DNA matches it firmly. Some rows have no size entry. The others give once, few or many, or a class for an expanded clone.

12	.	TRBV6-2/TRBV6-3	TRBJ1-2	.	CASSYGAPGYTF	TGTGCCAGCAGTTACGGGGCACCAGGCTACACCTTC
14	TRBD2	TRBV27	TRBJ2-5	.	CASSTAGVRETQYF	TGTGCCAGCAGTACTGCGGGGGTCCGAGAGACCCAGTACTTC
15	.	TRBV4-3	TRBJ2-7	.	CASSQEMGHLYEQYF	TGCGCCAGCAGCCAAGAAATGGGACACCTATACGAGCAGTACTTC
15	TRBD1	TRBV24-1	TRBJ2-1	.	CATSDGQGFGNEQFF	TGTGCCACCAGTGACGGACAGGGTTTCGGGAATGAGCAGTTCTTC
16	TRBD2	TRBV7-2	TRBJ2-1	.	CASSLNGGGLDNEQFF	TGTGCCAGCAGCTTGAATGGGGGGGGTCTTGACAATGAGCAGTTCTTC
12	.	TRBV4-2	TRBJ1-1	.	CASRGGTTEAFF	TGTGCCAGCAGAGGGGGAACCACTGAAGCTTTCTTT
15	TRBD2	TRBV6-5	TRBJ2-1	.	CASSLQGGDYNEQFF	TGTGCCAGCAGTCTTCAGGGAGGGGACTACAATGAGCAGTTCTTC
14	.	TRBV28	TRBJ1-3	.	CASSLQAGQDTIYF	TGTGCCAGCAGTTTGCAGGCGGGTCAGGACACCATATATTTT
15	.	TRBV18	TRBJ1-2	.	CASSPPPPGDYGYTF	TGTGCCAGCTCACCACCACCTCCGGGGGACTATGGCTACACCTTC
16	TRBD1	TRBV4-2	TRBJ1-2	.	CASSQGGEDRVYGYTF	TGTGCCAGCAGCCAAGGGGGAGAGGACAGGGTCTATGGCTACACCTTC
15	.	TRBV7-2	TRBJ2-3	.	CASSSQGYVTDTQYF	TGTGCCAGCAGCTCCCAGGGGTACGTGACAGATACGCAGTATTTT
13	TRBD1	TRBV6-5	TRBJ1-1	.	CASSRGQGTEAFF	TGTGCCAGCAGTCGCGGACAGGGCACTGAAGCTTTCTTT
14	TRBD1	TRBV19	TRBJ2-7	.	CASSIGQGAYEQYF	TGTGCCAGTAGTATTGGCCAGGGGGCTTACGAGCAGTACTTC
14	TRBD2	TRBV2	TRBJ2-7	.	CASRRSGATYEQYF	TGTGCCAGCAGAAGAAGCGGGGCCACCTACGAGCAGTACTTC
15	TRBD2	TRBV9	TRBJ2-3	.	CASSVVPGGQDTQYF	TGTGCCAGCAGCGTAGTGCCGGGGGGGCAAGATACGCAGTATTTT
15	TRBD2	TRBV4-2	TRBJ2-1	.	CASSQEASGVSEQFF	TGTGCCAGCAGCCAAGAGGCTAGCGGGGTATCTGAGCAGTTCTTC
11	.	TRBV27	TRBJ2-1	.	CASSFGGEQFF	TGTGCCAGCAGTTTTGGCGGGGAGCAGTTCTTC
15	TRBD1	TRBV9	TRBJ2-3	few	CASSRQGAYTDTQYF	TGTGCCAGCAGTCGACAGGGAGCTTACACAGATACGCAGTATTTT
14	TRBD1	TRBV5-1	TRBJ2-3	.	CASKGQGAGDTQYF	TGCGCCAGCAAAGGACAGGGGGCTGGAGATACGCAGTATTTT
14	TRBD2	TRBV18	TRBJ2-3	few	CASSPGLATDTQYF	TGTGCCAGCTCACCGGGACTAGCGACAGATACGCAGTATTTT
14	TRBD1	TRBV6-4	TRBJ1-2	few	CASSDGTGLGGYTF	TGTGCCAGCAGCGACGGGACAGGCCTCGGGGGCTACACCTTC
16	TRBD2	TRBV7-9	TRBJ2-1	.	CASSRGPSGGIGEQFF	TGTGCCAGCAGCCGAGGGCCTAGCGGGGGGATTGGGGAGCAGTTCTTC
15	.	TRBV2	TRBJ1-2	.	CASSTPGGAWRGYTF	TGTGCCAGCAGCACCCCCGGGGGTGCATGGCGGGGCTACACCTTC
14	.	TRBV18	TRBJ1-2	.	CASSLNRENYGYTF	TGTGCCAGCTCATTAAACAGGGAAAACTATGGCTACACCTTC
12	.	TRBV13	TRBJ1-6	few	CASKGGNSPLHF	TGTGCGAGTAAGGGCGGGAATTCACCCCTCCACTTT
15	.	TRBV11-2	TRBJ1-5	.	CASSLETGFNQPQHF	TGTGCCAGCAGCTTAGAGACAGGTTTCAATCAGCCCCAGCATTTT
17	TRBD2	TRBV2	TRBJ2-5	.	CASSSRILLAGEETQYF	TGTGCCAGCAGTTCCCGCATCCTACTAGCGGGGGAAGAGACCCAGTACTTC
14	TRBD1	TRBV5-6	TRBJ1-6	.	CASSLGGRDSPLHF	TGTGCCAGCAGCTTAGGGGGCAGGGATTCACCCCTCCACTTT
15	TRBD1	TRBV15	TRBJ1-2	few	CATSRVSTGNGGYTF	TGTGCCACCAGCAGAGTGTCGACAGGGAATGGCGGCTACACCTTC
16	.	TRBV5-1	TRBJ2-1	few	CASSLAGSVNYNEQFF	TGCGCCAGCAGCTTGGCAGGCTCTGTGAACTACAATGAGCAGTTCTTC
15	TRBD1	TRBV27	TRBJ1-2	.	CASSTRDRGLRGYTF	TGTGCCAGCAGTACACGGGACAGGGGGCTACGAGGCTACACCTTC
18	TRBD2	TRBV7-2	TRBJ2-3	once	CASSQEPLAGGLTDTQYF	TGTGCCAGCAGCCAAGAGCCCCTAGCGGGGGGCCTCACAGATACGCAGTATTTT
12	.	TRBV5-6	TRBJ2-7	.	CASSLENYEQYF	TGTGCCAGCAGCTTAGAGAACTACGAGCAGTACTTC
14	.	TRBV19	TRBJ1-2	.	CASRNPGHYYGYTF	TGTGCCAGTAGAAACCCGGGACATTACTATGGCTACACCTTC
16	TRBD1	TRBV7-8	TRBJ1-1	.	CASSLGRGRRDTEAFF	TGTGCCAGCAGCTTAGGCAGGGGGCGAAGGGACACTGAAGCTTTCTTT
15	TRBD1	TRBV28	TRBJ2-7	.	CASSFPGQDPYEQYF	TGTGCCAGCAGTTTCCCGGGACAGGACCCTTACGAGCAGTACTTC
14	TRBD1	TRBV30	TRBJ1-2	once	CAWMGQGKGYGYTF	TGTGCCTGGATGGGACAGGGGAAAGGATATGGCTACACCTTC
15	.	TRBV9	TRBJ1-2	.	CASSVLLDSSYGYTF	TGTGCCAGCAGCGTACTATTGGACTCTAGCTATGGCTACACCTTC
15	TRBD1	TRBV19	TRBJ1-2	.	CASQDGTGVGYGYTF	TGTGCCAGTCAGGACGGGACAGGGGTAGGCTATGGCTACACCTTC
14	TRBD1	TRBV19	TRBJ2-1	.	CASSKTYRGHEQFF	TGTGCCAGTAGCAAGACTTACAGGGGCCATGAGCAGTTCTTC
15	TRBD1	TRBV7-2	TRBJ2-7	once	CASRGPGQGAGEQYF	TGTGCCAGCAGGGGGCCGGGACAGGGAGCGGGGGAGCAGTACTTC
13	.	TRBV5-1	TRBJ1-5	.	CASSLDEEQPQHF	TGCGCCAGCAGCTTGGATGAGGAACAGCCCCAGCATTTT